A selection of T cell receptor beta chains follows, all from one sample in a study of identifying expanded T cells in peripheral blood. Assay: immunoSEQ multiplex PCR; the TCRdb copy retains only in-frame clones and omits some. The table lists around 76,000 clones, 85% to 90% of them singletons. Specimen: blood. These TCRs come from a person aged 18 to 70 in good health. Both conserved end residues are part of each CDR3. The order of the fields is clone size, D gene, V gene, J gene, CDR3 DNA, CDR3 protein. D genes are given only for firm matches. Some rows mark clone size as missing; the rest say once, few, many or name a class of expanded clone.

-	TRBD1	TRBV6-5	TRBJ1-2	TGTGCCAGCAGTTACGCGGGGGACAGGGTCTATGGCTACACCTTC	CASSYAGDRVYGYTF
-	TRBD1	TRBV6-1	TRBJ2-5	TGTGCCAGCCGCCGGGACAGGGGGCAAGAGACCCAGTACTTC	CASRRDRGQETQYF
-	TRBD2	TRBV19	TRBJ2-7	TGTGCCAGTAGTATGACTAGCGGGGGGCCCTCCTACGAGCAGTACTTC	CASSMTSGGPSYEQYF
once	TRBD1	TRBV30	TRBJ2-2	TGTGCCTGGGACAGGGGTCACGGGGAGCTGTTTTTT	CAWDRGHGELFF
-	-	TRBV7-2	TRBJ2-1	TGTGCCAGCAGCTTTCTGCAGGCCCCCTACAATGAGCAGTTCTTC	CASSFLQAPYNEQFF
-	-	TRBV20-1	TRBJ2-2	TGCAGTGCTAGAGGGCTGGGGGAGCTGTTTTTT	CSARGLGELFF
-	TRBD2	TRBV7-6	TRBJ2-3	TGTGCCAGCAGCTTAGGGGGAGGAGCGGGAGCCCCAGATACGCAGTATTTT	CASSLGGGAGAPDTQYF
-	TRBD1	TRBV5-5	TRBJ1-6	TGTGCCAGCAGCTTGGTCATCGGACAGGGCCTGCCGCCCCTCCACTTT	CASSLVIGQGLPPLHF
once	TRBD2	TRBV2	TRBJ2-1	TGTGCCAGCAGTGAATTCGGGGGGGGGACCTACAATGAGCAGTTCTTC	CASSEFGGGTYNEQFF
few	-	TRBV19	TRBJ1-2	TGTGCCAGTAGTATATCCCGTTCTAGGGGCTACACCTTC	CASSISRSRGYTF
-	-	TRBV5-1	TRBJ2-1	TGCGCCAGCAGGTGGGGAACGAATGAGCAGTTCTTC	CASRWGTNEQFF
-	-	TRBV7-2	TRBJ2-3	TGTGCCAGCAGCTTCCCAGGGACAGATACGCAGTATTTT	CASSFPGTDTQYF
-	TRBD1	TRBV30	TRBJ1-2	TGTGCCTGGAGTTGGGACAGGGGGCTAAGCTATGGCTACACCTTC	CAWSWDRGLSYGYTF
-	TRBD2	TRBV6-5	TRBJ2-7	TGTGCCAGCAGTTACGAACTTAGCGGGAGGGCCCACGAGCAGTACTTC	CASSYELSGRAHEQYF
-	TRBD2	TRBV2	TRBJ2-3	TGTGCCAGCGGTCTAGCGGGAGCCACAGATACGCAGTATTTT	CASGLAGATDTQYF
-	-	TRBV6-6	TRBJ1-2	TGTGCCAGCAGTTACCAATTCTCCTACACCTTC	CASSYQFSYTF
-	-	TRBV4-1	TRBJ1-4	TGCGCCAGCAGCCAAATATCGTTGGGGATGACTAATGAAAAACTGTTTTTT	CASSQISLGMTNEKLFF
-	-	TRBV14	TRBJ2-7	TGTGCCAGCAGCCGGGCGGGCGAGCAGTACTTC	CASSRAGEQYF
-	TRBD1	TRBV10-3	TRBJ2-3	TGTGCCATCAGTATGGGACAGGGGGCGGGAGATACGCAGTATTTT	CAISMGQGAGDTQYF
-	TRBD1	TRBV5-5	TRBJ1-2	TGTGCCAGCAGAAAGTTCGGACAGGAAGATGGCTACACCTTC	CASRKFGQEDGYTF
-	TRBD1	TRBV5-4	TRBJ2-7	TGTGCCAGCAGCTTGCAACCCCCGGGACAGGGGGTCTCCTACGAGCAGTACTTC	CASSLQPPGQGVSYEQYF
-	-	TRBV4-3	TRBJ1-1	TGCGCCAGCAGCCCCGGCCGGAGGGAGAACACTGAAGCTTTCTTT	CASSPGRRENTEAFF
-	-	TRBV11-2	TRBJ2-2	TGTGCCAGCAGCCCCAGCCCACGGGAGAACACCGGGGAGCTGTTTTTT	CASSPSPRENTGELFF
-	-	TRBV9	TRBJ2-7	TGTGCCAGCAGCTTGGTGGATGGGGCCTCTGTGCAGTACTTC	CASSLVDGASVQYF
-	-	TRBV7-2	TRBJ1-2	TGTGCCAGCAGCCTTCGAAGGGCCGGGGGCTACACCTTC	CASSLRRAGGYTF
-	-	TRBV18	TRBJ1-2	TGTGCCAGCTCACTCGCGTCACGCGAGTTATTATTC	CASSLASRELLF
few	-	TRBV5-4	TRBJ1-2	TGTGCCAGCAGCTTAGGACAGACCCCGAACTATGGCTACACCTTC	CASSLGQTPNYGYTF
-	-	TRBV6-1	TRBJ2-3	TGTGCCAGCAGAGTCCCGACAGCACCCACAGATACGCAGTATTTT	CASRVPTAPTDTQYF
-	-	TRBV6-6	TRBJ1-2	TGTGCCAGCAGAGAACAGGGCTTTAACTATGGCTACACCTTC	CASREQGFNYGYTF
-	-	TRBV10-3	TRBJ1-6	TGTGCCATCAACGAGGGAGGAGTTGATAATTCACCCCTCCACTTT	CAINEGGVDNSPLHF
-	-	TRBV23-1	TRBJ1-1	TGCGCCAGCAGTCAATCAAGGACGGGGAGGCCGCCCTTGAACACTGAAGCTTTCTTT	CASSQSRTGRPPLNTEAFF
once	TRBD2	TRBV10-1	TRBJ2-3	TGCGCCAGCAGTGAGCCGGGGGGGACTGGTACGCAGTATTTT	CASSEPGGTGTQYF
-	-	TRBV6-5	TRBJ2-5	TGTGCCAGCAGTTACAGTGATGGGGAGACCCAGTACTTC	CASSYSDGETQYF
-	-	TRBV5-6	TRBJ2-7	TGTGCCAGCAGCTGGTACTACGAGCAGTACTTC	CASSWYYEQYF
once	-	TRBV11-2	TRBJ2-7	TGTGCCAGCAGCTTGGAGGCAGCACCTTCCTACGAGCAGTACTTC	CASSLEAAPSYEQYF
-	-	TRBV9	TRBJ2-1	TGTGCCAGCAGCCTACAGACTGGACCCAATGAGCAGTTCTTC	CASSLQTGPNEQFF
once	-	TRBV5-6	TRBJ2-3	TGTGCCAGCAGCCGCCCAACTAGCACAGATACGCAGTATTTT	CASSRPTSTDTQYF
-	-	TRBV11-2	TRBJ1-2	TGTGCCAGCAGCTTAAGATCAGGGAATGGCTACACCTTC	CASSLRSGNGYTF
once	TRBD2	TRBV12-5	TRBJ2-1	TGTGCTAGTGGTTTAGGGCTAGCGGGAGACAATGAGCAGTTCTTC	CASGLGLAGDNEQFF
-	-	TRBV18	TRBJ2-7	TGTGCCAGCTCACCACGGGATCCCTACGAGCAGTACTTC	CASSPRDPYEQYF
-	-	TRBV5-8	TRBJ1-2	TGTGCCAGCAGCTTGGAATGGGGGGCCGCGCCTTCCTATGGCTACACCTTC	CASSLEWGAAPSYGYTF
-	TRBD1	TRBV7-3	TRBJ2-3	TGTGCCAGCAGCTCACCGACAGGGGGGGACACAGATACGCAGTATTTT	CASSSPTGGDTDTQYF
-	-	TRBV5-4	TRBJ2-3	TGTGCCAGCAGCTTGGCGGGGGCCGGGGGGCACACAGATACGCAGTATTTT	CASSLAGAGGHTDTQYF
-	-	TRBV15	TRBJ2-4	TGTGCCACCAGCAGAGAAGGGGACAAAAACATTCAGTACTTC	CATSREGDKNIQYF
once	TRBD2	TRBV5-4	TRBJ2-1	TGTGCCAGCTCTCGGGAGGGCCGGTCCTACAATGAGCAGTTCTTC	CASSREGRSYNEQFF
-	-	TRBV11-2	TRBJ1-1	TGTGCCAGCAGCTTAGAAGCCGGACAATACACTGAAGCTTTCTTT	CASSLEAGQYTEAFF
-	TRBD2	TRBV7-2	TRBJ2-2	TGTGCCAGCAGGCCGACTAGCGGGGTCGGGGAGCTGTTTTTT	CASRPTSGVGELFF
-	-	TRBV7-6	TRBJ2-2	TGTGCCAGCAGCTTAGAATGGAACACCGGGGAGCTGTTTTTT	CASSLEWNTGELFF
-	-	TRBV5-1	TRBJ2-7	TGCGCCAGCAGCTTACAAACAGGTTCCTACGAGCAGTACTTC	CASSLQTGSYEQYF
-	-	TRBV28	TRBJ2-2	TGTGCCAGCACAGGGCTGGTGCGGACCGGGGAGCTGTTTTTT	CASTGLVRTGELFF
once	-	TRBV5-4	TRBJ2-1	TGTGCCAGCAGTTGGGGCTCGGCCATTGGTGAGCAGTTCTTC	CASSWGSAIGEQFF
-	-	TRBV6-1	TRBJ2-4	TGTGCCAGCAGTGATCGGCAGGAGGCTATGGACATTCAGTACTTC	CASSDRQEAMDIQYF
-	-	TRBV7-9	TRBJ2-2	TGTGCCAGCAGCTTACTAGGGGACGGGGAGCTGTTTTTT	CASSLLGDGELFF
once	TRBD1	TRBV9	TRBJ1-4	TGTGCCAGCAGCGCCTCCGGGACAGGGAAGGAAAAACTGTTTTTT	CASSASGTGKEKLFF
-	-	TRBV7-9	TRBJ1-1	TGTGCCAGCAGTCCAACACCTCCGGGGGACCTGAACACTGAAGCTTTCTTT	CASSPTPPGDLNTEAFF
-	-	TRBV5-4	TRBJ2-3	TGTGCCCTAACCACTCGCGCGGGACCCACAGATACGCAGTATTTT	CALTTRAGPTDTQYF
-	TRBD2	TRBV4-3	TRBJ2-1	TGCGCCAGCAGCGAACTAGCGGGAGGGTACAATGAGCAGTTCTTC	CASSELAGGYNEQFF
-	TRBD2	TRBV19	TRBJ2-3	TGTGCCAGTACTCAACTAGCGGGAGTGATTGGCACAGATACGCAGTATTTT	CASTQLAGVIGTDTQYF
-	-	TRBV20-1	TRBJ2-1	TGCAGTGCTAGAGGCCTCCATGAGCAGTTCTTC	CSARGLHEQFF
-	TRBD1	TRBV2	TRBJ2-5	TGTGCCAGCAGTGAACCGGGACAGGGGGCTTGGGAGACCCAGTACTTC	CASSEPGQGAWETQYF